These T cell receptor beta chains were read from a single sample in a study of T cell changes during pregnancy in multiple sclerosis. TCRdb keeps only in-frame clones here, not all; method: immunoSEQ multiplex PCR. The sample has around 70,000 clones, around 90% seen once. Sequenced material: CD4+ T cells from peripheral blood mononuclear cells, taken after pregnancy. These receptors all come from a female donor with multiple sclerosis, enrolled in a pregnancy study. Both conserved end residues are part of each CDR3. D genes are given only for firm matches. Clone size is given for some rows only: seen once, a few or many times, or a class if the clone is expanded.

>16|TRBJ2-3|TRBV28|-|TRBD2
TGTGCCAGCAGATCCCACCTAGCGGGCCGCACAGATACGCAGTATTTT
CASRSHLAGRTDTQYF
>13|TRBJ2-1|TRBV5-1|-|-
TGCGCCAGCAAGACTCTAGGGGTGCATGAGCAGTTCTTC
CASKTLGVHEQFF
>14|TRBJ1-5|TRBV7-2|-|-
TGTGCCAGCAGCTCCCGATCAGGGGAACAGCCCCAGCATTTT
CASSSRSGEQPQHF
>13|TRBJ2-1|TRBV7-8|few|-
TGTGCCAGCAGGCTGAACCGGGAACATGAGCAGTTCTTC
CASRLNREHEQFF
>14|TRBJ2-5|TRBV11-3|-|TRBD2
TGTGCCAGCAGCCGGGGGGGAGACCAAGAGACCCAGTACTTC
CASSRGGDQETQYF
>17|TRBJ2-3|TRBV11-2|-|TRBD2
TGTGCCAGCAGCTTAGAGTTGCGGGAGGTGCGCACAGATACGCAGTATTTT
CASSLELREVRTDTQYF
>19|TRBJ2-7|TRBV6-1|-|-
TGTGCCAGCAGTGAATATTGGGCGATTGGTACAGGGACAACCTACGAGCAGTACTTC
CASSEYWAIGTGTTYEQYF
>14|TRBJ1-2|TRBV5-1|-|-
TGCGCCAGCAGCATGGACATAACTAACTATGGCTACACCTTC
CASSMDITNYGYTF
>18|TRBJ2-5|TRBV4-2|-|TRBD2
TGTGCCAGCAGCCAAGATCCTAGCGGGGGGGCCTGGGGAGAGACCCAGTACTTC
CASSQDPSGGAWGETQYF
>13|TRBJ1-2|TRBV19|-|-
TGTGCCAGTAGTATAGGGACAGCCTATGGCTACACCTTC
CASSIGTAYGYTF
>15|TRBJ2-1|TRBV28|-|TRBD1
TGTGCCAGCAGGCTGAGCGGACAGGGCAGCGGTGAGCAGTTCTTC
CASRLSGQGSGEQFF
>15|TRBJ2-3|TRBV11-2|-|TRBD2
TGTGCCAGCAGCATCTGGGGGGGATCGACAGATACGCAGTATTTT
CASSIWGGSTDTQYF
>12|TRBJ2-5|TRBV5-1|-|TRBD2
TGCGCCAGCAGCGCCGGGGGGGTAACCCAGTACTTC
CASSAGGVTQYF
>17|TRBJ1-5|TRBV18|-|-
TGTGCCAGCTCACCACTCTGGCCGGGATCCGGCAATCAGCCCCAGCATTTT
CASSPLWPGSGNQPQHF
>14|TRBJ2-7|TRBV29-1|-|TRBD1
TGCAGCGTCGTTGAAGACAGGGCACCACCCGAGCAGTACTTC
CSVVEDRAPPEQYF
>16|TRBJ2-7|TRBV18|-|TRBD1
TGTGCCAGCTCACCAATTAGATCCGGGACAGCCTACGAGCAGTACTTT
CASSPIRSGTAYEQYF
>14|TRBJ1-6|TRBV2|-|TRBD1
TGTGCCAGCAGTGAAGGGGACAGGGCTTCACCCCTCCACTTT
CASSEGDRASPLHF
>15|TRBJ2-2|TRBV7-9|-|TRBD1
TGTGCCAGCAGTTTAACAGGGGTTCACACCGGGGAGCTGTTTTTT
CASSLTGVHTGELFF
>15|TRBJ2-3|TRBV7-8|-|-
TGTGCCAGCACCCCCTCGGGGAAAAGCACAGATACGCAGTATTTT
CASTPSGKSTDTQYF
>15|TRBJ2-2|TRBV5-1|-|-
TGCGCCAGCAGCTTGGAAGTTCAGGGGAGCGGGGAGCTGTTTTTT
CASSLEVQGSGELFF
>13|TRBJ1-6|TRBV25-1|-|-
TGTGCCAGCCTGGACACCTATAATTCACCCCTCCACTTT
CASLDTYNSPLHF
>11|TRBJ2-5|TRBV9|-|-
TGTGCCAGCAGCGCCGAAGAGACCCAGTACTTC
CASSAEETQYF
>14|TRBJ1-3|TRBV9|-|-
TGTGCCAGCAGCGTAAGCTCGTCTGGAAACACCATATATTTT
CASSVSSSGNTIYF
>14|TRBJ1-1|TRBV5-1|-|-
TGCGCCAGCAGGGAACGAGGGTGGAACACTGAAGCTTTCTTT
CASRERGWNTEAFF
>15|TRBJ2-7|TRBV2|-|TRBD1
TGTGCCAGCCGGTCTTCCAGGGGGAGCTCCTACGAGCAGTACTTC
CASRSSRGSSYEQYF
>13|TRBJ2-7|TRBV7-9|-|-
TGTGCCAGCAGCTTATATCCCCTCTACGAGCAGTACTTC
CASSLYPLYEQYF
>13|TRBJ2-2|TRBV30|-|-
TGTGCCTGGAGGACAGGACTCACCGGGGAGCTGTTTTTT
CAWRTGLTGELFF
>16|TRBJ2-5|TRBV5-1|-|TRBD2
TGCGCCAGCAGCTTGGACGGGGGGAGGTACCAAGAGACCCAGTACTTC
CASSLDGGRYQETQYF
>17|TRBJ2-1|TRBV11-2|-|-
TGTGCCAGCAGCTTAGGTCTAGCCCGGGGTACCCACAGTGAGCAGTTCTTC
CASSLGLARGTHSEQFF
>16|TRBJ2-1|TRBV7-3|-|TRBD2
TGTGCCAGCAGCTTAAGGGTAGCGGGAGGTTACAATGAGCAGTTCTTC
CASSLRVAGGYNEQFF
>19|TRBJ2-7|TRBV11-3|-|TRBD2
TGTGCCAGCAGCTTAAGGGGGACTAGCGGGAGGGCCAGGAAGTACGAGCAGTACTTC
CASSLRGTSGRARKYEQYF
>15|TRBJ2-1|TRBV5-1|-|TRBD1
TGCGCCAGCAGCTTGGACAGGGGGGCCTTCAATGAGCAGTTCTTC
CASSLDRGAFNEQFF
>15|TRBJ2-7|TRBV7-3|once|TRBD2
TGTGCCAGCAGCACACCTAGCGGGAGAACCTACGAGCAGTACTTC
CASSTPSGRTYEQYF
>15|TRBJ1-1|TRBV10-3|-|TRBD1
TGTGCCATCAGACAGGGGCGCTCGTTGAACACTGAAGCTTTCTTT
CAIRQGRSLNTEAFF
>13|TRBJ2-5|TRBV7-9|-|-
TGTGCCAGCAGCTTAGCGGGGGCAGAGACCCAGTACTTC
CASSLAGAETQYF
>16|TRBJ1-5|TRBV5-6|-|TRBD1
TGTGCCAGCAGCTTAAACAGGGGGCTAAGCAATCAGCCCCAGCATTTT
CASSLNRGLSNQPQHF